In its sample, the clone carrying this T cell receptor (beta chain) was seen many times. V lost 4 bases, J lost 2 bases, and 10 bases lay in between. Germline CDR1 reads MRHNA; CDR2 reads SNTAGT. CDR3 length: 14 amino acids. MiXCR, run by TCRdb on the RT-PCR reads, gives a single entry per CDR3 protein. The sample lists hundreds of thousands of distinct CDR3 sequences, 12% to 15% occurring once. The sequenced sample was memory CD4+ T cells from blood. The V gene is TRBV6-4, the J gene TRBJ2-3; D is uncertain. The sequence came from a female donor in good health, serving as a healthy control. CDR3 residues: CASSADGFTDTQYF. Written as DNA, the CDR3 is TGTGCCAGCAGTGCGGACGGATTCACAGATACGCAGTATTTT.